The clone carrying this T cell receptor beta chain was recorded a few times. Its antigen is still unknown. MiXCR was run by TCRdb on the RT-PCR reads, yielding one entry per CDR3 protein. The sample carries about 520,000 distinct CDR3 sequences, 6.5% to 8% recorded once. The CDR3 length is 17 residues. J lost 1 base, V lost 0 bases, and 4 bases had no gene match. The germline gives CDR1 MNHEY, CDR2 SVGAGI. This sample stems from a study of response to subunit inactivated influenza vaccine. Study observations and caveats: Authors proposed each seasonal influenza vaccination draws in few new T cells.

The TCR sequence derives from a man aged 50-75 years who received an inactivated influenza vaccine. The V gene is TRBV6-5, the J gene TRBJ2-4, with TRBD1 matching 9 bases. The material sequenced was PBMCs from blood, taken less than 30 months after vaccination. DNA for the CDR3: TGTGCCAGCAGTTACTCCAGACAGGGGGTTGCCAAAAACATTCAGTACTTC. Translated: CASSYSRQGVAKNIQYF.